The source of this T cell receptor (beta chain) is a study of neoadjuvant anti-PD-1 for oral cavity cancer. The time point denotes: after neoadjuvant nivolumab, at surgical resection. Libraries were prepared by immunoSEQ multiplex PCR; TCRdb keeps only in-frame clonotypes and omits some of them. The sample shows about 10,000 clones, 50% to 70% of them seen only once. This clone was seen only once. This receptor was identified in a person aged 40 to 85 with oral cavity squamous cell carcinoma. Sequenced here: tumor tissue, sampled after nivolumab (anti-PD-1) treatment.

In DNA form, the CDR3 reads TGTGCCAGCAGCTTAGCGGGGATCACCGGGGAGCTGTTTTTT. This codes for CASSLAGITGELFF. The chain links TRBV7-2 to TRBJ2-2; D ambiguous. Per germline, CDR1 SGHTA and CDR2 FQGNSA. This CDR3 contains 14 residues. The ends were cut back, 0 bases at V and 4 bases at J, with 6 bases in the middle. The full variable domain, with the rest looked up from reference TRBV7-2 and TRBJ2-2, is GAGVSQSPSNKVTEKGKDVELRCDPISGHTALYWYRQSLGQGLEFLIYFQGNSAPDKSGLPSDRFSAERTGGSVSTLTIQRTQQEDSAVYLCASSLAGITGELFFGEGSRLTVL.